The next 4 T cell receptor beta chains were all read from a single sample in a study of T cell repertoires in cytomegalovirus infection. One entry per CDR3 protein, called by TCRdb with MiXCR from the reads. The table has under 600,000 distinct CDR3 sequences, 15% to 20% seen once. The sample was CD8+ T cells from PBMCs. These receptors all stem from a human donor in good health (CMV status not recorded). Some clones in this sample may be carry-over from other donors' samples.

This clonotype was counted between two and nine times. The chain carries TRBV19 and TRBJ2-5; 9 nucleotides line up with TRBD1. Looked up from germline, CDR1 is LNHDA and CDR2 is SQIVND (reference sequence). This CDR3 spans 15 amino acids. The V segment lost 6 bases and the J segment 5 bases; nucleotides outside the gene matches: 10. In DNA, the CDR3 is TGTGCCAGTAGGTCCCGGGACAGGGTCGGGGAGACCCAGTACTTC. Translated: CASRSRDRVGETQYF.

In this sample, this clonotype turned up a few times. The chain has TRBV2 and TRBJ2-7, with no clear D. V was cut by 1 base and J by 6 bases, with 4 bases left in between. CDR1 SNHLY and CDR2 FYNNEI come from the germline V gene. The CDR3 contains 11 residues. This chain's CDR3 is CASSEGGEQYF. CDR3 nucleotide sequence: TGTGCCAGCAGTGAAGGGGGCGAGCAGTACTTC.

This clonotype showed up many times. V gene TRBV7-6 combines with J gene TRBJ2-7, with D possibly TRBD2 on 5 matching bases. In germline, CDR1 is SGHVS, CDR2 FNYEAQ. The V gene lost 2 bases and the J gene lost 4 bases, with 18 bases spanning the gap. The CDR3 has 16 residues. This chain's CDR3 is CASSLRTDSPRYEQYF. CDR3 bases: TGTGCCAGCAGCTTAAGAACGGACTCGCCCCGTTACGAGCAGTACTTC.

This clonotype has a count of ten or more. The chain employs TRBV6-1 and TRBJ2-1; D is unresolved. The V and J ends lost 2 bases and 7 bases respectively, with 6 bases between them. The CDR3 length is 12 residues. Germline-derived CDR1 and CDR2 are MNHNS and SASEGT. CDR3 sequence: CASSEFGNEQFF. The CDR3 coding sequence is TGTGCCAGCAGTGAATTTGGGAATGAGCAGTTCTTC.